This TCR beta chain emerged from a study of Ad26.COV2.S vaccination and SARS-CoV-2 variants. Treatment here: 15 to 20 received Ad26.COV2.S at low or high dose, single or two shots; about 5 received placebo; per-sample allocation not given. Repertoires come from day 63 after the first vaccine or placebo injection. A word on this clone: Within the sample, other DNA sequences also encode this same CDR3.

CDR1 is SGHRS, CDR2 YFSETQ, per germline. With 0 bases clipped from V and 0 bases from J, the junction kept 3 bases outside the gene matches. The CDR3 spans 16 residues. The repertoire was sequenced with immunoSEQ multiplex PCR; TCRdb's copy has only in-frame clones and lacks some. The sample shows around 450,000 clones, about nine tenths of them seen only once. The V gene is TRBV5-1, the J gene TRBJ2-3, with 8 positions matching TRBD2. This specimen consisted of peripheral blood, obtained in a trial of Ad26.COV2.S vaccine versus placebo. The receptor was derived from a person aged 18-60 years who received the Ad26.COV2.S COVID-19 vaccine or a placebo. The CDR3 is CASSLGASGSTDTQYF. The CDR3 DNA reads as TGCGCCAGCAGCTTGGGAGCTAGCGGGAGCACAGATACGCAGTATTTT.